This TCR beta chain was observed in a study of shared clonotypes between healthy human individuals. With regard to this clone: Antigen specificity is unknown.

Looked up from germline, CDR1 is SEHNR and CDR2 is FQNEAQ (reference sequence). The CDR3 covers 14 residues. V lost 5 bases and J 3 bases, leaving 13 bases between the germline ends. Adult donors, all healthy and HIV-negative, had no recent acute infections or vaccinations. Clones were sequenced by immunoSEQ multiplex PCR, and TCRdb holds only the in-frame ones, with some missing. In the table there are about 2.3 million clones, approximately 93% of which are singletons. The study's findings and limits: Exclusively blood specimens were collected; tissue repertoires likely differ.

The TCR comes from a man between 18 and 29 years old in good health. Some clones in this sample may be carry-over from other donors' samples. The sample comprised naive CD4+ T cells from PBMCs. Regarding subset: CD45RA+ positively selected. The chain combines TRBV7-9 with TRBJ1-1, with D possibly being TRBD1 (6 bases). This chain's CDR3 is CASSAGTTYTEAFF. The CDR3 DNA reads TGTGCCAGCAGCGCCGGGACAACATACACTGAAGCTTTCTTT.